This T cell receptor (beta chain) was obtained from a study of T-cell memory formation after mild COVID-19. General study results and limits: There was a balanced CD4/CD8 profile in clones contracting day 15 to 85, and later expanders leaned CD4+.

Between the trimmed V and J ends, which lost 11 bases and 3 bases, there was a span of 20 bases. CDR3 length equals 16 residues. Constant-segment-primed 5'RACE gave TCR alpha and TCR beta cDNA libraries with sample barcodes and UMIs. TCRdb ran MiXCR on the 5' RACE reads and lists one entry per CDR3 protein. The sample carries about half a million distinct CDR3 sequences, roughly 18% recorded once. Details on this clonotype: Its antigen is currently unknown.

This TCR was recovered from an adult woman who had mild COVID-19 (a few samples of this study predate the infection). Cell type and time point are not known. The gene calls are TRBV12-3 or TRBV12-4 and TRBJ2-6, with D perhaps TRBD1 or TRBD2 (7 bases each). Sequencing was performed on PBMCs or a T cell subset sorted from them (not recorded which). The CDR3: CAFSRGGARGANVLTF. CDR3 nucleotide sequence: TGTGCCTTCTCCAGGGGGGGGGCGCGTGGGGCCAACGTCCTGACTTTC.